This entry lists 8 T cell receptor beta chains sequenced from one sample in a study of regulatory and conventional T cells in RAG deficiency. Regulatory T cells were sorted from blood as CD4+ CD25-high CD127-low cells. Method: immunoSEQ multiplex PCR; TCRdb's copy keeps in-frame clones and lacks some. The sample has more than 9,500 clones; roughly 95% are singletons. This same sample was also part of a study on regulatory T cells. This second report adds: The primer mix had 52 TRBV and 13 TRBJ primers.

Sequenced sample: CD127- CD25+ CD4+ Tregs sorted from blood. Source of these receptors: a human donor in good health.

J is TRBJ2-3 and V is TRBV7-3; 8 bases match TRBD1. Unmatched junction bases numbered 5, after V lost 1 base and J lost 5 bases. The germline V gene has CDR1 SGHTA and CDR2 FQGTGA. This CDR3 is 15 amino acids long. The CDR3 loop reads CASSLSQGARDTQYF. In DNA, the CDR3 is TGTGCCAGCAGCTTAAGTCAGGGGGCGAGAGATACGCAGTATTTT.

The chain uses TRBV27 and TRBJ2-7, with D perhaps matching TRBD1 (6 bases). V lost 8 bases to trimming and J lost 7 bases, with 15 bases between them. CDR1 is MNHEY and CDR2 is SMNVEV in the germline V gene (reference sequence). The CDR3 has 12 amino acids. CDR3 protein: CASHGTYGEQYF. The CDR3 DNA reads TGTGCCAGCCATGGGACATACGGGGAGCAGTACTTC.

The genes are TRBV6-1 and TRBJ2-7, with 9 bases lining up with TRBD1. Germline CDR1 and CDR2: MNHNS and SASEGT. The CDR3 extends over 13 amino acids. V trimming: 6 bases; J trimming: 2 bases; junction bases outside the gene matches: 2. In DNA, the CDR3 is TGTGCCAGCAGACACAGGGGGCCCTACGAGCAGTACTTC. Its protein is CASRHRGPYEQYF.

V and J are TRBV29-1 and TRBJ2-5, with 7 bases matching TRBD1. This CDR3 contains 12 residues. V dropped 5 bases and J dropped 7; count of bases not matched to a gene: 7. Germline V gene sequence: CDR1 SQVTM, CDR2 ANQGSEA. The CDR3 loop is CSVPTGVRTQYF. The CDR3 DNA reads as TGCAGCGTTCCCACAGGGGTTCGGACCCAGTACTTC. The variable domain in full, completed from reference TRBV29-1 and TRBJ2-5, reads SAVISQKPSRDICQRGTSLTIQCQVDSQVTMMFWYRQQPGQSLTLIATANQGSEATYESGFVIDKFPISRPNLTFSTLTVSNMSPEDSSIYLCSVPTGVRTQYFGPGTRLLVL.

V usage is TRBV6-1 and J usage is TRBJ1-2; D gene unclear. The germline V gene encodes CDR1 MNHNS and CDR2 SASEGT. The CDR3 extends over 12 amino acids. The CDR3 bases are TGTCCAAAGGCTGGGCCCTTTCGGGGCTACACCTTC. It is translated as CPKAGPFRGYTF.

The CDR3 nucleotides are TGTGCCAGCAGTTTATCAGGAGGCGGCCCTAACTATGGCTACACCTTC. Its translation: CASSLSGGGPNYGYTF. The rearrangement uses TRBV27 and TRBJ1-2, with D unresolved. CDR1 is MNHEY and CDR2 is SMNVEV in the germline V gene (reference sequence). V lost 0 bases and J lost 0, with 11 bases in between. The CDR3 is made up of 16 amino acids.

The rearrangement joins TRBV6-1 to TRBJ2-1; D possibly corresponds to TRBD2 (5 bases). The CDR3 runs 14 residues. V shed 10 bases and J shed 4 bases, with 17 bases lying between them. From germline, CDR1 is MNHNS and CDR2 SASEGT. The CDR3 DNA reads TGTGCCACCGGATCGGGGAATGGGTACAATGAGCAGTTCTTC. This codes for CATGSGNGYNEQFF.

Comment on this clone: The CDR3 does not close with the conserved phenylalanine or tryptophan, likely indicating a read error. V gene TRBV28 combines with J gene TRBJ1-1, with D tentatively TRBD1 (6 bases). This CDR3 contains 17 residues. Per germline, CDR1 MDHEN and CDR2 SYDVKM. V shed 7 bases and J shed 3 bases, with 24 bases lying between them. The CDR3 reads CASISGEWGSSDTEAFS. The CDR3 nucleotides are TGTGCCAGCATTTCAGGGGAATGGGGTTCCTCGGACACTGAAGCTTTCTCT.